Included here is one T cell receptor beta chain sequence, with context. Its specificity is unknown. TCRdb reprocessed the 5' RACE reads with MiXCR, giving one entry per CDR3 protein. The table shows 100,000 to 140,000 distinct CDR3 sequences, with 14% occurring only once. The data originate from a study of T-cell memory formation after mild COVID-19. Study conclusions and caveats: The pre-infection memory compartment contained some responding clones, suggesting cross-reactive memory joined. Clones contracting day 15 to 85 were balanced CD4/CD8; later expanders leaned CD4+.

The sequencing input was PBMCs or a T cell subset sorted from them (not recorded which). The clonotype was recovered from a man aged 18 to 35 who had mild COVID-19 (a few samples of this study predate the infection). Cell type and time point are not known.

CDR3 protein: CASSNIAGGHVNEQFF. In DNA, the CDR3 is TGTGCCAGCAGTAACATAGCGGGGGGGCACGTTAATGAGCAGTTCTTC. This chain connects TRBV6-2 or TRBV6-3 to TRBJ2-1, with 11 bases lining up with TRBD2. The CDR3 loop spans 16 amino acids. J was trimmed by 7 bases and V by 5 bases; bases with no gene match: 10. The V gene's germline CDR1 is MNHEY and CDR2 SVGEGT.